These 14 T cell receptor beta chains came from one sample sequenced in a study of blood T cell repertoires in COVID-19. The table came from immunoSEQ multiplex PCR; TCRdb's copy has only in-frame clones and leaves some out. The repertoire holds roughly 200,000 clones, under 80% seen once, with 13% in the top ten. The sequencing input was peripheral blood. These receptors came from a man aged 45-60 years who had recovered from COVID-19.

A single count supports this clone. The chain has TRBV12-5 and TRBJ1-1, with D possibly being TRBD1 (6 bases). Germline-derived CDR1 and CDR2 are LGHNT and FRNRAP. Deletions cut 3 bases from V and 1 base from J, with 12 bases between. CDR3 length: 15 residues. DNA of the CDR3: TGTGCTAGTGGTTTCTCGACAGGCCCGAACACTGAAGCTTTCTTT. It encodes CASGFSTGPNTEAFF.

The chain recombines TRBV7-9 with TRBJ2-7, with TRBD1 identical over 7 bases. The V gene's germline CDR1 is SEHNR and CDR2 FQNEAQ (reference sequence). V was clipped by 4 bases and J by 5 bases; unmatched bases: 17. CDR3 length: 17 amino acids. The CDR3 here is CASSSQEVRGRLNEQYF. Here the CDR3 DNA reads TGTGCCAGCAGCTCCCAGGAGGTTAGGGGGCGGTTAAACGAGCAGTACTTC.

The chain carries TRBV5-6 and TRBJ1-2, with TRBD1 as a possible D gene (5 bases). V lost 7 bases and J lost 7, with 17 bases in between. The CDR3 covers 13 residues. The germline V gene encodes CDR1 SGHDT and CDR2 YYEEEE. The CDR3 region is CASGGSIGSGYTF. The CDR3 DNA follows: TGTGCCAGCGGGGGGTCGATCGGTAGTGGCTACACCTTC.

The chain couples TRBV10-3 to TRBJ1-1, with D unresolved. This CDR3 spans 14 amino acids. CDR1 is ENHRY, CDR2 SYGVKD, per germline. V was shortened by 2 bases and J by 10 bases, with 17 bases between the two germline ends. The CDR3 nucleotides read TGTGCCATCAGTGAGCCCTCTAGCGTCTCTGGAGCTTTCTTT. As protein: CAISEPSSVSGAFF.

This chain uses TRBV7-2 with TRBJ2-7; D might be TRBD2 (6 bases). V was shortened by 4 bases and J by 0 bases, with 13 bases between the two germline ends. The germline CDR1 and CDR2 sequences are SGHTA and FQGNSA. This CDR3 region has 15 residues. CDR3 coding DNA: TGTGCCAGCAGCTCGTCGGGACTCGACTCCTACGAGCAGTACTTC. The encoded protein is CASSSSGLDSYEQYF.

The chain recombines TRBV2 with TRBJ1-2; D ambiguous. Trimming removed 4 bases at V and 2 bases at J, with 5 bases between. CDR1 is SNHLY, CDR2 FYNNEI, per germline. The CDR3 totals 12 residues. The CDR3, as DNA: TGTGCCAGCAGTGGCGTGAACTATGGCTACACCTTC. The encoded protein is CASSGVNYGYTF.

This clone was observed a few times. The chain carries TRBV5-1 and TRBJ2-2; 10 bases fit TRBD2. The CDR3 runs 16 residues. Germline lookup yields CDR1 SGHRS and CDR2 YFSETQ. Trimming removed 4 bases from V and 1 base from J; junction bases left unmatched: 4. The CDR3 spells CASSNRTSGNTGELFF. In nucleotides, the CDR3 is TGCGCCAGCAGCAACCGGACTAGCGGGAACACCGGGGAGCTGTTTTTT.

The gene calls are TRBV3-1 (or the pseudogene TRBV3-2) and TRBJ1-6, with D possibly matching TRBD1 (5 bases). The CDR3 spans 14 residues. Looked up from germline, CDR1 is LGHDT and CDR2 is YNNKEL (reference sequence). Trimming removed 4 bases from V and 7 bases from J, with 11 bases in between. For the CDR3, the DNA is TGTGCCAGCAGCCCGGGGGTCGAGAATTCACCCCTCCACTTT. Its protein product is CASSPGVENSPLHF.

The CDR3 DNA reads as TGTGCCAGCAGGCGGACTCGGCGTTCCTACGAGCAGTACTTC. This gives the protein CASRRTRRSYEQYF. The chain joins TRBV27 to TRBJ2-7; D possibly corresponds to TRBD2 (5 bases). This CDR3 contains 14 residues. Germline CDR1 MNHEY, CDR2 SMNVEV (reference sequence). V lost 6 bases and J 1 base, leaving 13 bases between the germline ends.

V usage is TRBV6-5 and J usage is TRBJ2-7, with TRBD2 matching over 8 bases. V shed 7 bases and J 6 bases; nucleotides not matched to a gene: 11. Germline V gene sequence: CDR1 MNHEY, CDR2 SVGAGI. The CDR3 loop spans 14 amino acids. The CDR3 bases are TGTGCCAGCAAGTGGGCGGGAGGCCCCTCCGAGCAGTACTTC. This encodes CASKWAGGPSEQYF.

V and J are TRBV20-1 and TRBJ2-7; D is uncertain. This CDR3 contains 11 residues. CDR1 is DFQATT and CDR2 is SNEGSKA in the germline V gene (reference sequence). Between the trimmed V and J ends, which lost 7 bases and 0 bases, there was a span of 7 bases. The DNA for the CDR3 is TGCAGTGTCGTTAGCTCCTACGAGCAGTACTTC. Translating it yields CSVVSSYEQYF.

This chain links TRBV28 with TRBJ2-5, with 10 bases lining up with TRBD1. CDR3 length: 12 residues. With V trimmed by 6 bases and J by 5 bases, 0 bases remained unmatched. Germline V CDR1 and CDR2: MDHEN, SYDVKM. The CDR3 coding sequence is TGTGCCAGCAGGGACAGGGGGGAGACCCAGTACTTC. The encoded protein is CASRDRGETQYF.

The chain joins TRBV27 to TRBJ2-1, with 11 bases fitting TRBD2. This CDR3 is built from 16 residues. Germline values: CDR1 MNHEY, CDR2 SMNVEV (reference sequence). The J segment lost 3 bases and the V segment lost 3 bases, leaving 4 bases of the junction unmatched. The CDR3 region is CASSFLAGGVYNEQFF. CDR3 DNA: TGTGCCAGCAGTTTCCTAGCGGGAGGTGTCTACAATGAGCAGTTCTTC.

In this sample, this clone turned up once. The same CDR3 is also encoded by other DNA sequences in this sample. This sequence joins TRBV4-3 and TRBJ2-7, with D maybe TRBD2 (5 bases). V lost 3 bases to trimming and J lost 0 bases, with 12 bases between them. The CDR3 covers 15 residues. From germline, CDR1 is LGHNA and CDR2 YSLEER. The CDR3 here is CASSQERQSSYEQYF. In nucleotides, the CDR3 is TGCGCCAGCAGCCAGGAGCGGCAAAGCTCCTACGAGCAGTACTTC.